This entry lists 18 T cell receptor beta chains sequenced from one sample in a study of blood T cell repertoires in COVID-19. Only in-frame clones appear in the TCRdb table, and some are missing; sequencing was by immunoSEQ multiplex PCR. The data hold around 300,000 clones, with under 90% observed a single time. The specimen was PBMCs or T cells enriched from blood (not recorded which). The receptors originated from a woman aged 60 to 75 who had recovered from COVID-19.

V and J are TRBV2 and TRBJ1-1, with 8 bases that match TRBD1. The CDR3 covers 14 residues. V gave up 6 bases and J gave up 1 base; unmatched junction bases: 4. Germline V gene lookup returns CDR1 SNHLY and CDR2 FYNNEI. In DNA form, the CDR3 reads TGTGCCAGCAGGACAGGGGTGGGGAACACTGAAGCTTTCTTT. It specifies CASRTGVGNTEAFF.

The V and J genes are TRBV28 and TRBJ1-1; D gene ambiguous. This CDR3 has 10 amino acids. V gave up 7 bases and J gave up 7 bases, with 7 bases separating them. CDR1 is MDHEN and CDR2 is SYDVKM in the germline V gene. The CDR3, as DNA: TGTGCCAGCAAGCGGCTTGAAGCTTTCTTT. This gives the protein CASKRLEAFF.

This clone was seen once. The J gene is TRBJ1-6, the V gene TRBV7-8; perhaps TRBD1 as D (6 bases). Per germline, CDR1 SGHVS and CDR2 FQNEAQ. The CDR3 is 13 residues long. Between the trimmed V and J ends, which lost 5 bases and 9 bases, there was a span of 11 bases. This CDR3 reads CASSRQVLSPLHF. CDR3 bases: TGTGCCAGCAGCAGACAGGTTCTTTCACCCCTCCACTTT.

The J gene is TRBJ1-5, the V gene TRBV20-1; TRBD1 aligns across 9 bases. CDR1 and CDR2 (germline): DFQATT, SNEGSKA (reference sequence). Trimming took 3 bases from V and 4 from J; bases not matched to a gene: 7. The length of the CDR3 is 15 residues. The CDR3, as DNA: TGCAGTGCTAGTTTACAGGGGGCTTGGAATCAGCCCCAGCATTTT. It encodes CSASLQGAWNQPQHF.

The V and J genes are TRBV7-8 and TRBJ2-7; possible D gene TRBD1, 5 bases. CDR3 length: 14 residues. Germline loops: CDR1 SGHVS, CDR2 FQNEAQ. Trimming left V 3 bases short and J 0 bases short, with 9 bases between. In DNA form, the CDR3 reads TGTGCCAGCAGCTTTTACAGGAGCTCCTACGAGCAGTACTTC. Its translation is CASSFYRSSYEQYF.

This chain connects TRBV6-4 to TRBJ2-7; TRBD2 agrees at 7 bases. Germline V gene sequence: CDR1 MRHNA, CDR2 SNTAGT. After removal of 11 bases from V and 2 bases from J, the junction contained 9 bases not matched to a gene. This CDR3 has 13 residues. The CDR3 is CAGGVRSTYEQYF. DNA for the CDR3: TGTGCCGGGGGGGTGAGGAGCACCTACGAGCAGTACTTC.

The chain combines TRBV20-1 with TRBJ2-7, with D perhaps TRBD1 (5 bases). The germline V and J ends were trimmed by 5 bases and 5 bases, with 10 bases remaining between them. The CDR3 is 11 amino acids. Germline V gene lookup returns CDR1 DFQATT and CDR2 SNEGSKA (reference sequence). DNA of the CDR3: TGCAGTGCTTCGCAGGGCGACGAGCAGTACTTC. It is translated as CSASQGDEQYF.

This chain uses TRBV5-4 with TRBJ2-7; 10 nucleotides line up with TRBD1. V shed 2 bases, J shed 3 bases, and the junction held 2 bases outside the gene matches. Germline-derived CDR1 and CDR2 are SGHNT and YYREEE (reference sequence). The CDR3 has 14 residues. The CDR3 region has the DNA TGTGCCAGCAGCTTCTGGACAGGGGGCTACGAGCAGTACTTC. It is translated as CASSFWTGGYEQYF.

This chain links TRBV7-9 with TRBJ1-2, with D maybe TRBD1 (5 bases). V was clipped by 5 bases and J by 5 bases, with 9 bases between them. The CDR3 sequence is 12 residues long. Germline CDR1 reads SEHNR; CDR2 reads FQNEAQ (reference sequence). CDR3 DNA: TGTGCCAGCAGCCGGGAGGGGTATGGCTACACCTTC. Protein sequence: CASSREGYGYTF.

The gene calls are TRBV6-1 and TRBJ1-2; D gene uncertain. There are 13 residues in the CDR3. Germline CDR1 MNHNS, CDR2 SASEGT. V gave up 3 bases and J gave up 4 bases, with 9 bases separating them. The CDR3 protein is CASSDGQTYGYTF. The CDR3 DNA sequence: TGTGCCAGCAGTGATGGGCAGACCTATGGCTACACCTTC.

The chain recombines TRBV24-1 with TRBJ2-5; 13 bases map to TRBD2. With V trimmed by 10 bases and J by 0 bases, 7 bases remained unmatched. Germline lookup yields CDR1 KGHDR and CDR2 SFDVKD. This CDR3 spans 16 amino acids. Here the CDR3 reads CATGTSGAGYQETQYF. CDR3 bases: TGTGCCACAGGGACTAGCGGGGCAGGGTACCAAGAGACCCAGTACTTC.

The rearrangement uses TRBV18 and TRBJ2-5; unclear D gene. V was clipped by 5 bases and J by 4 bases, with 14 bases between them. Germline V lookup: CDR1 KGHSH, CDR2 LQKENI. CDR3 length: 14 amino acids. CDR3 bases: TGTGCCAGCTCAGTTTCTAGTTGGTCAGAGACCCAGTACTTC. This codes for CASSVSSWSETQYF.

The rearrangement joins TRBV18 to TRBJ2-1, with TRBD2 identical over 13 bases. There are 19 residues in the CDR3. Germline CDR1 reads KGHSH; CDR2 reads LQKENI. With V trimmed by 3 bases and J by 6 bases, 14 bases remained unmatched. The CDR3 sequence is CASSPYDRAGTSGINEQFF. The CDR3 DNA sequence: TGTGCCAGCTCACCCTATGACAGAGCCGGGACTAGCGGGATCAATGAGCAGTTCTTC.

This clone has only one observation. The chain couples TRBV11-2 to TRBJ2-1; 9 bases map to TRBD1. Trimming took 5 bases from V and 4 from J; bases not matched to a gene: 9. The CDR3 consists of 16 residues. Germline assignment: CDR1 SGHAT and CDR2 FQNNGV. The CDR3 reads CASSMPGTGSYNEQFF. CDR3 nucleotides: TGTGCCAGCAGCATGCCCGGGACAGGGTCGTACAATGAGCAGTTCTTC.

This chain uses TRBV7-9 with TRBJ2-7; D perhaps matches TRBD2 (5 bases). The V and J ends lost 0 bases and 5 bases respectively, with 17 bases between them. Germline assignment: CDR1 SEHNR and CDR2 FQNEAQ (reference sequence). The CDR3 runs to 16 residues. The CDR3 region is CASSLAPDLFANEQYF. Here the CDR3 DNA reads TGTGCCAGCAGCTTAGCCCCGGACTTATTTGCCAACGAGCAGTACTTC.

In this sample, this clone turned up once. The chain uses TRBV5-4 and TRBJ2-3; a possible D gene is TRBD1 (5 bases). This CDR3 spans 14 amino acids. Germline V gene lookup returns CDR1 SGHNT and CDR2 YYREEE (reference sequence). The V gene lost 2 bases and the J gene lost 5 bases, with 12 bases spanning the gap. The CDR3 is CASSLRGLEDTQYF. DNA for the CDR3: TGTGCCAGCAGCTTAAGGGGCCTCGAAGATACGCAGTATTTT. Full variable domain (missing parts from reference TRBV5-4 and TRBJ2-3): ETGVTQSPTHLIKTRGQQVTLRCSSQSGHNTVSWYQQALGQGPQFIFQYYREEENGRGNFPPRFSGLQFPNYSSELNVNALELDDSALYLCASSLRGLEDTQYFGPGTRLTVL.

The CDR3 nucleotides are TGTGCCAGCAGCGCTCGACAGGGCGTGAATTCACCCCTCCACTTT. It specifies CASSARQGVNSPLHF. This chain joins TRBV9 and TRBJ1-6; 7 positions match TRBD1. In germline, CDR1 is SGDLS, CDR2 YYNGEE. The CDR3 is made up of 15 amino acids. Germline trimming cut 3 bases from V and 7 bases from J; bases unmatched to any gene: 7.

The sample holds a few counts of this clone. The V gene is TRBV7-9, the J gene TRBJ2-3; TRBD2 matches 9 bases. This CDR3 is built from 15 residues. Germline lookup yields CDR1 SEHNR and CDR2 FQNEAQ (reference sequence). J was trimmed by 1 base and V by 2 bases; bases with no gene match: 1. The CDR3 loop is CASSLSSGGTDTQYF. The CDR3 DNA sequence: TGTGCCAGCAGCTTATCTAGCGGGGGCACAGATACGCAGTATTTT.